This TCR beta chain was identified during a study of beta chain features in type 1 diabetes. Findings of the study overall: Type 1 diabetes patients had moderately but significantly shorter TCRB CDR3s in all four CD4+ subsets. Insertion counts at VDJ junctions were lower in type 1 diabetes patients, who also showed more deletions there.

The CDR3 has 14 amino acids. This clone was recorded many times. What it binds is not known. Investigators reverse transcribed all isolated RNA, so they sequenced expressed TCRB transcripts. TCRdb's table, derived via immunoSEQ multiplex PCR, lists solely in-frame clones and lacks some. The data show some 360,000 clones, around 9.6% seen once. V usage is TRBV21-1 and J usage is TRBJ1-5; the table's TRBD1 call for D was not verified on the DNA. TRBV21-1 is described as a pseudogene. The receptor was derived from a man in his thirties or forties with type 1 diabetes. What was sequenced was central memory CD4+ T cells from blood. The CDR3 sequence is CASSHGTRNQPQHF. CDR3 coding DNA: TGTGCCAGCAGCCACGGGACAAGAAATCAGCCCCAGCATTTT.